The T cell receptor beta chain described here comes from a study of T cells in Graves' hyperthyroidism and ophthalmopathy (dated by TCRdb to between 2019 and 2020). General notes on the study: Peripheral blood samples were taken at the time of initial diagnosis, prior to any treatment. TCR V-J signatures able to tell the groups apart were searched for in a discovery cohort of some 100 patients, of whom 40 to 45 had Graves' ophthalmopathy and about 60 had stable Graves' hyperthyroidism. An independent validation cohort of under 20 hyperthyroidism patients and more than 15 patients who later progressed to ophthalmopathy tested prospective prediction of ophthalmopathy. For training and testing, the approximately 97 patients in the discovery cohort were randomly divided in a 7:3 ratio. In addition, the study compared T-cell repertoires in thyroid tissue and in blood from five or six Graves' hyperthyroidism patients. Following sampling, methimazole starting at 30 mg daily was given to hyperthyroidism patients, and high-dose intravenous methylprednisolone was given to ophthalmopathy patients. The paper describes TCR Vbeta CDR3 sequencing of more than 120 peripheral blood samples, made up of roughly 45 ophthalmopathy patients, roughly 75 hyperthyroidism patients and some 17 progressor patients.

TCR beta CDR3 regions were amplified from RNA transcripts. The first round of RT-PCR for the TCR CDR3 was performed with the HTBI primer set and the Qiagen OneStep RT-PCR kit. Libraries were constructed in a second round of multiplex PCR, after which size selection and purification were performed. Paired-end sequencing of the libraries was performed with 100 bp reads on an Illumina HiSeq2000. Concerning the study's data processing: SOAPnuke was used to process the raw data, removing reads that contained adapters or uncalled bases, had a mean Phred below 15, or lacked an exact match to the constant primer or identifier. COPE v1.2.5 was used to merge the high-quality paired reads, and each unique nucleotide sequence was defined as a clonotype. MiTCR v1.1 was used to align the clonotypes against IMGT TRBV, TRBD and TRBJ reference segments. Analysis was restricted to V-J combinations with a frequency above 0.0001, which covered over 98% of repertoires. A TCS score was defined as the ratio of F50 (clonal expansion) to E x V (chaos), with BLOSUM62-based TCRdist applied between CDR3 peptides within each V-J. Welch's t-statistics and random forest reduced 500 to 650 V-J features to about 13, which were used in a naive Bayes classifier (R e1071). TCRdb reprocessed the public reads (quality trimming at Q25 with fastp, clone calling with MiXCR) and kept in-frame beta chains. A single entry per CDR3 protein holds the most common genes and DNA from its merged rows. TCRdb's processing, not the study's, gives the V and J calls here. The sample table lists 400,000 or so distinct CDR3 sequences, roughly 15% of them with a count of one. The ten biggest clones cover approximately 19% of the sample.

Paper-wide results and their limitations: Sample size was not statistically predetermined, and investigators were not blinded to group allocation. In validation, the model predicted progression to ophthalmopathy with about 71% sensitivity and roughly 72% specificity, a median of 6.5 months before onset. Ophthalmopathy was separated from stable hyperthyroidism by a 13 V-J signature model, with about 88% sensitivity and roughly 81% specificity obtained in cross-validation and 80%/75% obtained in testing. Most expanded thyroid clonotypes (frequency above 0.001) were also detected in blood, suggesting blood repertoires may reflect thyroid immune responses.

Ophthalmopathy patients had moderately to severely active disease, with a Clinical Activity Score of 3 or more, a NOSPECS grade of 4 or more, and a disease duration of less than 3 months. Any patient with an uncontrolled infection, another autoimmune disease, pregnancy or lactation was excluded. Diagnoses were established on the basis of clinical symptoms, serum thyroxine and TRAb, thyroid ultrasound, and orbital computed tomography. PBMCs were separated from approximately 10 ml of fresh peripheral blood using Ficoll-Paque density gradient centrifugation. Total RNA was extracted with Trizol reagent, and quality was checked on an Agilent 2100 Bioanalyzer. There are many counts of this clonotype. What this receptor recognizes is not known. Base qualities are not provided; no much larger clone lies one nucleotide away. CDR1 and CDR2 are read off the germline V gene as SGHVS and FQNEAQ. Trimming costs V 5 bases and J 4 bases, and their ends lie 15 bases apart. Taken from cysteine to phenylalanine, the CDR3 has 15 residues. Only the CDR3 DNA is retained, 45 bases long and in frame from the first base.

This receptor was taken from an older woman with Graves' ophthalmopathy. Material: blood. The rearrangement combines TRBV7-8 with TRBJ2-1; no D gene can be assigned with confidence. The CDR3 corresponds to CASSPGRQTYNEQFF. The nucleotide sequence reads TGTGCCAGCAGCCCCGGACGGCAAACTTACAATGAGCAGTTCTTC. Joined to the reference TRBV7-8 and TRBJ2-1 proteins, this CDR3 gives the full variable domain: GAGVSQSPRYKVAKRGQDVALRCDPISGHVSLFWYQQALGQGPEFLTYFQNEAQLDKSGLPSDRFFAERPEGSVSTLKIQRTQQEDSAVYLCASSPGRQTYNEQFFGPGTRLTVL.